Below are 5 T cell receptor beta chains sequenced from a single sample in a study of blood T cell repertoires in COVID-19. Clones were sequenced by immunoSEQ multiplex PCR, and TCRdb holds only the in-frame ones, with some missing. The repertoire holds fewer than 200,000 clones, roughly 82% seen once, with under 6.5% in the top ten. The sequencing sample was made of PBMCs or T cells enriched from blood (not recorded which). The receptors shown here come from a woman aged 55-69 years with acute COVID-19.

This clone has a single count. The rearrangement links TRBV10-3 to TRBJ1-2, with no clear D. The germline CDR1 and CDR2 sequences are ENHRY and SYGVKD. Trimming left V 5 bases short and J 3 bases short, with 13 bases between. The CDR3 loop spans 14 amino acids. For the CDR3, the DNA is TGTGCCATCAGTAACGGAGTTGGCGACTATGGCTACACCTTC. As protein: CAISNGVGDYGYTF.

This clone is a singleton in its sample. The chain couples TRBV25-1 to TRBJ1-2; 9 nucleotides agree with TRBD1. CDR1 and CDR2 from the germline V gene are MGHDK and SYGVNS. This CDR3 contains 15 residues. The trim removed 4 bases at V and 7 bases at J, leaving 10 bases unmatched. The CDR3 here is CASSAGTGFGSGYTF. The CDR3 region has the DNA TGTGCCAGCAGTGCCGGGACAGGGTTTGGGAGTGGCTACACCTTC.

This clone was observed a single time. CDR3 sequence reads: CSVEPGTGAGYTF. The CDR3 DNA sequence: TGCAGCGTTGAACCGGGGACAGGAGCTGGCTACACCTTC. The rearrangement uses TRBV29-1 and TRBJ1-2, with TRBD1 identical over 8 bases. J was trimmed by 7 bases and V by 2 bases; bases with no gene match: 6. The CDR3 length is 13 residues. CDR1 and CDR2 from the germline V gene are SQVTM and ANQGSEA.

This clone was observed a few times. V gene TRBV5-1 combines with J gene TRBJ1-2, with 7 bases aligning to TRBD1. Per the germline V gene, CDR1 is SGHRS and CDR2 is YFSETQ. V lost 5 bases and J lost 4; bases outside the gene matches: 5. This CDR3 is built from 13 residues. This chain's CDR3 is CASRAGGTYGYTF. The CDR3 region has the DNA TGCGCCAGCAGGGCAGGGGGGACCTATGGCTACACCTTC.

This clone occurred once. The chain is built from TRBV6-2 or TRBV6-3 and TRBJ2-3; 8 bases line up with TRBD2. V lost 5 bases and J lost 2; bases outside the gene matches: 15. The CDR3 length is 18 residues. The germline gives CDR1 MNHEY, CDR2 SVGEGT. CDR3 DNA sequence: TGTGCCAGCAGTCCCCCCAGATTCCCTAGCGGGCACACAGATACGCAGTATTTT. This translates into CASSPPRFPSGHTDTQYF.